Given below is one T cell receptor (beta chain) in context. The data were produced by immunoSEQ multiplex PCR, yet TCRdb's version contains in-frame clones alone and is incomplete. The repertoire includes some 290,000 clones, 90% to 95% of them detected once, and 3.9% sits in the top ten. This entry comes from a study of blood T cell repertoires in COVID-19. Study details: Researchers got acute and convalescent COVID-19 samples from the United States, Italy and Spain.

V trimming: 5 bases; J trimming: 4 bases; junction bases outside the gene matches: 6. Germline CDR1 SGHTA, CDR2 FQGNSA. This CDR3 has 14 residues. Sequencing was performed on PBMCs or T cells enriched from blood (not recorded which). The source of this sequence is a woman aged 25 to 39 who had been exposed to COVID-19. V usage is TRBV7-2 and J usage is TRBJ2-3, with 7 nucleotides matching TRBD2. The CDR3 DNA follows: TGTGCCAGCAGCAAAGCGGGGTCCGCAGATACGCAGTATTTT. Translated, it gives CASSKAGSADTQYF.